Listed below are T cell receptor beta chains from one sample, sequenced in a study of naive and memory T cell subsets. A single record per CDR3 protein comes from TCRdb applying MiXCR to the UMI-ligation and nested PCR reads. This sample yields 130,000 to 150,000 distinct CDR3 sequences, of which 17% are seen a single time; roughly 0.14% belongs to the top ten. The sequenced sample was naive CD4+ T cells from blood. Receptor source: a human donor in good health. Both conserved end residues are part of each CDR3. A D gene is named only where the DNA matches it firmly. The listing skips clone size in some rows; elsewhere it reads once, few, many or a size class.

TRBJ2-7 few TRBV20-1 . CSASRDGGTYEQYF TGCAGTGCTTCTCGGGACGGCGGGACCTACGAGCAGTACTTC
TRBJ2-1 many TRBV28 TRBD1 CASTDFTGTVYNEQFF TGTGCCAGCACCGATTTTACCGGGACAGTATACAATGAGCAGTTCTTC
TRBJ2-1 . TRBV28 . CASNSPTVPNEQFF TGTGCCAGCAATTCACCAACCGTCCCCAATGAGCAGTTCTTC
TRBJ2-7 few TRBV27 . CASTPLQGHEQYF TGTGCCAGCACACCTCTACAGGGACACGAGCAGTACTTC
TRBJ2-7 . TRBV6-2/TRBV6-3 . CATKRVTNEQYF TGTGCCACGAAACGGGTGACCAACGAGCAGTACTTC
TRBJ2-1 few TRBV29-1 TRBD2 CSVPLAGGDEQFF TGCAGCGTTCCCCTAGCGGGAGGGGATGAGCAGTTCTTC
TRBJ2-3 many TRBV20-1 . CSARVVTSTDTQYF TGCAGTGCTAGAGTAGTCACTAGCACAGATACGCAGTATTTT
TRBJ2-3 once TRBV7-4 . CASSFRADPRKDTQYF TGTGCCAGCAGCTTTAGGGCGGACCCAAGAAAGGATACGCAGTATTTT
TRBJ2-7 few TRBV12-3/TRBV12-4 TRBD2 CASSLRTSGRGEQYF TGTGCCAGCAGTTTAAGGACTAGCGGGAGGGGCGAGCAGTACTTC
TRBJ2-7 few TRBV12-3/TRBV12-4 TRBD1 CASTPGQGNYEQYF TGTGCCAGCACCCCGGGACAGGGCAACTACGAGCAGTACTTC
TRBJ2-7 . TRBV18 . CASSQSTGRLHEQYF TGTGCCAGCTCACAAAGTACCGGACGTCTACACGAGCAGTACTTC
TRBJ2-7 many TRBV28 TRBD2 CASSSPGTSGKDEQYF TGTGCCAGCAGTTCCCCGGGGACTAGCGGGAAGGACGAGCAGTACTTC
TRBJ2-2 . TRBV12-3/TRBV12-4 . CASSYRDTGELFF TGTGCCAGCAGTTACAGGGACACCGGGGAGCTGTTTTTT
TRBJ2-2 . TRBV27 . CASSLNRAGELFF TGTGCCAGCAGTTTAAACAGGGCCGGGGAGCTGTTTTTT
TRBJ2-2 . TRBV6-6 . CASNPWGDTGELFF TGTGCCAGCAACCCTTGGGGGGACACCGGGGAGCTGTTTTTT
TRBJ1-6 . TRBV12-5 . CASGLRGSSGSLHF TGTGCTAGTGGTTTGCGGGGAAGTTCGGGATCCCTCCACTTT
TRBJ1-5 . TRBV19 . CASISGLSNQPQHF TGTGCCAGTATCTCCGGACTTAGCAATCAGCCCCAGCATTTT
TRBJ2-3 . TRBV12-3/TRBV12-4 TRBD2 CASSAGGLAGYTQYF TGTGCCAGCAGCGCCGGTGGGCTAGCGGGATATACGCAGTATTTT
TRBJ1-3 few TRBV3-1 . CASSQRGIGNTIYF TGTGCCAGCAGCCAGAGAGGGATTGGAAACACCATATATTTT
TRBJ2-7 many TRBV6-5 . CASSYLRDSYEQYF TGTGCCAGCAGTTATTTGAGGGACTCCTACGAGCAGTACTTC
TRBJ2-3 few TRBV7-6 . CASSLAPGDGTDTQYF TGTGCCAGCAGCTTAGCCCCAGGGGACGGCACAGATACGCAGTATTTT
TRBJ2-2 few TRBV12-3/TRBV12-4 . CAGTDREGAGELFF TGTGCCGGAACAGACAGGGAGGGAGCCGGGGAGCTGTTTTTT
TRBJ2-6 . TRBV27 TRBD2 CASSLSRARGRSGANVLTF TGTGCCAGCAGTTTATCGAGGGCGCGCGGGAGATCTGGGGCCAACGTCCTGACTTTC
TRBJ2-5 few TRBV20-1 . CSARLGETQYF TGCAGTGCTAGGTTAGGGGAGACCCAGTACTTC
TRBJ2-1 . TRBV6-4 . CASSEQLDYNEQFF TGTGCCAGCAGTGAACAACTAGACTACAATGAGCAGTTCTTC
TRBJ1-1 few TRBV11-2 . CASSLSLQMNTEAFF TGTGCCAGCAGCTTAAGCCTGCAGATGAACACTGAAGCTTTCTTT
TRBJ2-7 . TRBV20-1 . CSARVSGFFEQYF TGCAGTGCTAGGGTATCAGGGTTCTTCGAGCAGTACTTC
TRBJ2-3 . TRBV30 . CVWSPWRGQTRDTQYF TGTGTCTGGAGTCCTTGGAGGGGACAAACTAGAGATACGCAGTATTTT
TRBJ2-7 . TRBV28 TRBD1 CASSSRKPTDRGRTYEQYF TGTGCCAGCAGCTCTCGCAAACCTACGGACAGGGGAAGAACCTACGAGCAGTACTTC
TRBJ2-3 few TRBV20-1 TRBD1 CSATLGAGGRNTQYF TGCAGTGCTACCCTCGGGGCAGGGGGCAGGAATACGCAGTATTTT
TRBJ2-3 many TRBV7-2 TRBD2 CASSPGTSGSTDTQYF TGTGCCAGCAGCCCCGGGACTAGCGGGAGCACAGATACGCAGTATTTT
TRBJ2-7 many TRBV28 . CASTGGTGLAYEQYF TGTGCCAGCACGGGGGGGACAGGGCTTGCCTACGAGCAGTACTTC
TRBJ2-7 . TRBV6-5 TRBD2 CASSYGTSYEQYF TGTGCCAGCAGTTACGGGACTAGCTACGAGCAGTACTTC
TRBJ1-1 . TRBV18 . CASSPFDGERSTEAFF TGTGCCAGCTCACCATTCGACGGCGAGAGGAGCACTGAAGCTTTCTTT
TRBJ2-1 few TRBV5-1 . CASSLAPPGREQFF TGCGCCAGCAGCTTGGCCCCCCCCGGCAGAGAGCAGTTCTTC
TRBJ2-1 . TRBV2 . CASSLQGRGGNEQFF TGTGCCAGCAGTCTCCAGGGGAGGGGGGGCAATGAGCAGTTCTTC
TRBJ2-7 few TRBV6-1 . CASSELRVYEQYF TGTGCCAGCAGTGAACTCCGGGTCTACGAGCAGTACTTC
TRBJ1-4 few TRBV7-2 . CASSLDRGSTNEKLFF TGTGCCAGCAGCTTAGATCGGGGAAGTACCAATGAAAAACTGTTTTTT
TRBJ2-5 few TRBV7-9 TRBD2 CASSPRRLAGETQYF TGTGCCAGCAGCCCCCGCCGACTAGCGGGAGAGACCCAGTACTTC
TRBJ2-7 few TRBV5-4 . CASSQSGYYEQYF TGTGCCAGCAGCCAGAGCGGTTACTACGAGCAGTACTTC
TRBJ2-3 . TRBV28 . CASKGKRGADTQYF TGTGCCAGCAAGGGCAAAAGGGGCGCAGATACGCAGTATTTT
TRBJ1-6 . TRBV7-9 . CASSSVNGARNSPLHF TGTGCCAGCAGCTCCGTTAACGGGGCGCGGAATTCACCCCTCCACTTT
TRBJ2-2 few TRBV3-1 . CASSQDLGAVGELFF TGTGCCAGCAGCCAAGATCTGGGGGCGGTCGGGGAGCTGTTTTTT
TRBJ2-1 . TRBV29-1 . CTLPRTYNEQFF TGCACCCTCCCCCGGACCTACAATGAGCAGTTCTTC
TRBJ2-7 few TRBV5-1 TRBD1 CASGQAGYEQYF TGCGCCAGCGGACAGGCCGGGTACGAGCAGTACTTC
TRBJ2-1 . TRBV5-1 . CASSLSTGIYNEQFF TGCGCCAGCAGCTTGTCTACGGGAATTTACAATGAGCAGTTCTTC
TRBJ2-5 . TRBV12-3/TRBV12-4 . CASSPGRNQETQYF TGTGCCAGCAGTCCCGGACGGAACCAAGAGACCCAGTACTTC
TRBJ1-5 few TRBV20-1 . CSASGRGNQPQHF TGCAGTGCCTCAGGTCGGGGCAATCAGCCCCAGCATTTT
TRBJ1-1 few TRBV6-5 TRBD1 CASSFRQGGLNTEAFF TGTGCCAGCAGTTTTAGACAGGGCGGATTGAACACTGAAGCTTTCTTT
TRBJ2-7 . TRBV10-3 . CAIKAQGVGEQYF TGTGCCATCAAGGCTCAAGGGGTAGGCGAGCAGTACTTC
TRBJ2-6 . TRBV6-5 . CASRRGAGANVLTF TGTGCCAGCAGGAGAGGCGCAGGGGCCAACGTCCTGACTTTC
TRBJ2-1 . TRBV11-2 TRBD2 CASSAWTSGLYNEQFF TGTGCCAGCAGCGCGTGGACTAGCGGGTTATACAATGAGCAGTTCTTC
TRBJ2-2 . TRBV7-2 . CASSLLGTSNTGELFF TGTGCCAGCAGCTTACTGGGGACTTCGAACACCGGGGAGCTGTTTTTT
TRBJ2-1 few TRBV20-1 TRBD2 CSAPRGSGRIYNEQFF TGCAGTGCTCCTCGGGGAAGCGGGAGGATCTACAATGAGCAGTTCTTC
TRBJ1-1 . TRBV7-2 . CASSLAGHVNTEAFF TGTGCCAGCAGCTTAGCTGGACACGTGAACACTGAAGCTTTCTTT
TRBJ2-3 few TRBV4-2 TRBD2 CASSQDNPFTGGLTDTQYF TGTGCCAGCAGCCAAGATAACCCTTTTACGGGGGGACTCACAGATACGCAGTATTTT
TRBJ2-1 few TRBV14 . CASSQLAISSYNEQFF TGTGCCAGCAGCCAACTAGCGATTAGCTCCTACAATGAGCAGTTCTTC
TRBJ1-1 few TRBV7-2 . CASSLVRTEAFF TGTGCCAGCAGCTTAGTTCGGACTGAAGCTTTCTTT
TRBJ2-1 few TRBV7-2 . CASSQMMVVSTPEQFF TGTGCCAGCAGCCAAATGATGGTCGTCTCGACACCTGAGCAGTTCTTC
TRBJ2-1 few TRBV7-2 . CASSPGHLTSNEQFF TGTGCCAGCAGCCCAGGACACCTCACGAGCAATGAGCAGTTCTTC